This T cell receptor beta chain originates from a study of Ad26.COV2.S vaccination and SARS-CoV-2 variants. Study summary: Administration of Ad26.COV2.S was intramuscular, either once or twice 56 days apart. General study results and limits: There was a possibility that the TCR breadth and depth analyses underestimated total T cell responses. Reportedly, after vaccination the spike-specific CD8+ and CD4+ T cell responses displayed substantial breadth.

Clones were sequenced by immunoSEQ multiplex PCR, and TCRdb holds only the in-frame ones, with some missing. The table shows hundreds of thousands of clones, with more than 75% occurring only once. In the case of this clone: Its specificity is not known.

The V gene lost 6 bases and the J gene lost 5 bases, with 29 bases spanning the gap. The CDR3 contains 19 residues. Germline V gives CDR1 MDHEN, CDR2 SYDVKM. Documented treatment: over 15 received Ad26.COV2.S at low or high dose, single or two shots; about five received placebo; per-sample allocation not given. Sampling occurred on day 63 after the first vaccine or placebo injection. The V call is TRBV28, the J call TRBJ1-5; no definite D call. The clonotype comes from a person aged 18 to 59 who received the Ad26.COV2.S COVID-19 vaccine or a placebo. The source material was peripheral blood, sampled in a trial of Ad26.COV2.S vaccine versus placebo. CDR3 sequence (DNA): TGTGCCAGCAGGTACCCCTCCGGCGAGTGGCGCACGAAAGATCAGCCCCAGCATTTT. Amino acid sequence: CASRYPSGEWRTKDQPQHF. Variable domain in full (rest from reference TRBV28 and TRBJ1-5): DVKVTQSSRYLVKRTGEKVFLECVQDMDHENMFWYRQDPGLGLRLIYFSYDVKMKEKGDIPEGYSVSREKKERFSLILESASTNQTSMYLCASRYPSGEWRTKDQPQHFGDGTRLSIL.